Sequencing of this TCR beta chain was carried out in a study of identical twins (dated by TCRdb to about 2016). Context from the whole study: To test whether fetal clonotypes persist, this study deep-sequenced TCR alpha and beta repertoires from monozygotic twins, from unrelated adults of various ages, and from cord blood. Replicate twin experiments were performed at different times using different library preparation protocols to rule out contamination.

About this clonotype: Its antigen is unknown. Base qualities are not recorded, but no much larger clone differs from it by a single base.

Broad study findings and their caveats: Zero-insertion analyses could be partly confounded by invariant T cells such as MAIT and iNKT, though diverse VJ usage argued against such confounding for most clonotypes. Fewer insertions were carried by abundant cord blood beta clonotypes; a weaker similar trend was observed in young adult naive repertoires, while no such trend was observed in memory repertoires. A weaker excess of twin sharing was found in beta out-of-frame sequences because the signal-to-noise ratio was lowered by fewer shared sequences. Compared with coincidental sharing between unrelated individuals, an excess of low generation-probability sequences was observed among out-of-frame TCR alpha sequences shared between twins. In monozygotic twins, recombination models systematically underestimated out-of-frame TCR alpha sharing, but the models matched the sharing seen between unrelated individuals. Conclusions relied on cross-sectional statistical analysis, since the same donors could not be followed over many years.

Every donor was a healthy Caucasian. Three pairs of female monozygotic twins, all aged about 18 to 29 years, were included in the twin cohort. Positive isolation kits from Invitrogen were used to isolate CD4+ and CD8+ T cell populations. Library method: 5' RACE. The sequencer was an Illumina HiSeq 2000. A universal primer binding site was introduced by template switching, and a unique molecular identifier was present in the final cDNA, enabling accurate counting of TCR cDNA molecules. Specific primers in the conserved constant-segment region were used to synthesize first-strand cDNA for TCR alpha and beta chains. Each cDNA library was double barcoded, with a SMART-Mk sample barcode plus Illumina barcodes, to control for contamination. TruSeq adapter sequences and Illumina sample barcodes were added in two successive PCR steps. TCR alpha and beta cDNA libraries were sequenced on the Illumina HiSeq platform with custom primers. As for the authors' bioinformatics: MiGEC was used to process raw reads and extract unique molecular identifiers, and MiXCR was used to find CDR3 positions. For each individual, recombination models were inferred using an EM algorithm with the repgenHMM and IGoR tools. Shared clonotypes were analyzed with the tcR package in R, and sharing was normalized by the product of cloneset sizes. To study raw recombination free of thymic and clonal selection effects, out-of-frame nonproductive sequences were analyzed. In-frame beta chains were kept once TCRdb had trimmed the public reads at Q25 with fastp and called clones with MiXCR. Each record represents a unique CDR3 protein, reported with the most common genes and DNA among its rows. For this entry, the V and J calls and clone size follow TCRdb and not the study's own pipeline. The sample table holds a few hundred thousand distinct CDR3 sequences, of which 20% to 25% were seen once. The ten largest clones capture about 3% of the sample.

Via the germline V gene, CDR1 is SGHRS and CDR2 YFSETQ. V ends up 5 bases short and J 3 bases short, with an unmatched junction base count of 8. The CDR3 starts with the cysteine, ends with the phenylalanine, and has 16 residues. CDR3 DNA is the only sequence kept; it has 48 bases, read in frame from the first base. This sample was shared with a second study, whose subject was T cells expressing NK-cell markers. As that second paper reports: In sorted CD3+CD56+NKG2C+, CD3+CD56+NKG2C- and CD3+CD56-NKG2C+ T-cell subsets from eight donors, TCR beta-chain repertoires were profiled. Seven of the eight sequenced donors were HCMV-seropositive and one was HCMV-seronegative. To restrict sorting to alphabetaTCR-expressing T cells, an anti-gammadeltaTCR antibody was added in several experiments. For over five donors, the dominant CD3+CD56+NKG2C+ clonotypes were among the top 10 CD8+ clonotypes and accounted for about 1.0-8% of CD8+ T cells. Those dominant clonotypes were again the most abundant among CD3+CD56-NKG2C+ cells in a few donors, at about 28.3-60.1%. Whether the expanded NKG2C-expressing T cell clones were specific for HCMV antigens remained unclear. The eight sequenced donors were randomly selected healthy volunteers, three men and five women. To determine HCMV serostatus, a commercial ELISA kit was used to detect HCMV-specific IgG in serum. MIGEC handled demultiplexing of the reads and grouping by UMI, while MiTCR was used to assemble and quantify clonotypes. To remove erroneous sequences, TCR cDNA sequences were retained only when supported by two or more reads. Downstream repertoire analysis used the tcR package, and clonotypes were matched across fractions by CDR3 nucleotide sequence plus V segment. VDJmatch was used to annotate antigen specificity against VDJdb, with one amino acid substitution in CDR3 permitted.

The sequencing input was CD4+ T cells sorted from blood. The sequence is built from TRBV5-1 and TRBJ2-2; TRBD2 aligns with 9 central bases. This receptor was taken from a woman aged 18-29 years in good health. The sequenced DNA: TGCGCCAGCAGTCAGCGGGGGGACCAACACACCGGGGAGCTGTTTTTT. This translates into CASSQRGDQHTGELFF. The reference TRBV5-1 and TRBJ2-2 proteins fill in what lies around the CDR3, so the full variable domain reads KAGVTQTPRYLIKTRGQQVTLSCSPISGHRSVSWYQQTPGQGLQFLFEYFSETQRNKGNFPGRFSGRQFSNSRSEMNVSTLELGDSALYLCASSQRGDQHTGELFFGEGSRLTVL.